This TCR beta chain was captured in a study of Tregs in tolerant kidney transplant recipients (dated by TCRdb to 2018 to 2020). Some background on the complete study: The study used TCRbeta sequencing to identify donor-specific regulatory T cells before combined kidney and bone marrow transplantation, then tracked those cells after transplant.

V loses 6 bases, J loses 7 bases, and the germline ends lie 9 bases apart. Spanning cysteine to phenylalanine, the CDR3 consists of 12 amino acids. The retained sequence is limited to the CDR3, 36 bases, with the frame set at the first base. The germline V gene yields ENHRY for CDR1 and SYGVKD for CDR2. This clone occurred a few times. Its antigen is unknown. Base qualities are not recorded, but no much larger clone differs from it by a single base. For TCRbeta CDR3 sequencing, genomic DNA from the sorted cells was extracted using the QIAGEN DNeasy Blood and Tissue Kit. High-throughput TCRbeta CDR3 sequencing, which included PCR amplification with bias correction and internal controls, was done commercially through immunoSEQ. The study's own analysis went as follows. Unique productive TCRbeta sequences were defined by CDR3 nucleotide sequence when primers matched and otherwise by CDR3 amino acid sequence together with Vbeta and Jbeta genes. Sorting error was corrected by removing sequences shared between sorted populations at a frequency ratio of 2:1 or less, and the remaining shared sequences were assigned to the higher population. Donor-reactive sequences were defined as at least 5-fold expanded in CFSE-low cells versus unstimulated cells, with frequency of at least 0.01% in CFSE-low cells. Jensen-Shannon divergence calculated on the top 100 TCRbeta sequences ranked by frequency was used to measure repertoire divergence. For any sample with multiple sequencing runs, sorting error was corrected in each run separately before the runs were pooled. In its TCRdb copy, this immuneACCESS table keeps in-frame sequences only and misses some clones. Where compared with another copy, unresolved V genes explain less than half of these, and the others have no known cause. The D gene and trimming were derived from the DNA, and the V and J assignments and clone size from that table. This sample comprises approximately 82,000 clones, approximately 93% of them detected only once. Jointly, the top ten make up under 2% of the sample.

General findings and caveats noted by the study authors: The study was limited by small patient numbers, and the findings need validation in larger populations and under other immunosuppression protocols. Expanding Tregs with activated donor B cells appeared to identify the most biologically relevant and donor-specific TCRbeta repertoire. For some patients, the PCR primers changed as time went on, which meant samples from those patients could not be compared with one another at the nucleotide level. Biological reproducibility was not directly addressed, though technical replication error appeared minimal. In tolerant patients, the expansion of donor-specific Tregs was greater than global Treg expansion, suggesting that the expansion was antigen-driven rather than nonspecific.

Related donors were used in the transplants with nonmyeloablative bone marrow transplantation, and mixed chimerism was transient in the human trials. Thawed PBMCs were FACS-sorted into unstimulated Tregs (CD4+CD25+CD127-), CD4+ non-Tregs (CD4+CD25-), CD4 cells and CD8 cells. The patients were a few recipients of combined kidney and bone marrow transplants from the ITN036ST trial, and samples were available only from these trial subjects. Healthy control blood was processed to PBMCs by Ficoll density gradient and cryopreserved, and patient PBMCs were collected before and after transplant. The sequencing used CD4+ T cells from blood (PBMCs), collected 12 months after the transplant. The TCR comes from a human patient who received a combined kidney and bone marrow transplant. After a transplant, the graft donor may have provided part of the T cells. The receptor chain draws on TRBV10-3 and TRBJ1-4, with TRBD1 as a weak D call on 6 bases. The DNA is as follows: TGTGCCATCAGCCAAGGGGGTGAAAAACTGTTTTTT. This codes for CAISQGGEKLFF.